One sample yielded the 12 T cell receptor beta chains listed below, sequenced in a study of OX40 agonist ivuxolimab in advanced cancers. This table comes from immunoSEQ multiplex PCR, and its TCRdb copy is limited to in-frame clones, with some not included. The profile shows around 79,000 clones, approximately 92% of them singletons. Specimen: CD4+ or CD8+ T cells sorted from blood, collected in a trial of the OX40 agonist ivuxolimab. The source of these receptors is an adult with an advanced solid tumor such as melanoma, head and neck, liver or kidney cancer.

The chain recombines TRBV10-2 with TRBJ1-4, with no clear D. This CDR3 is built from 14 residues. CDR1 and CDR2 (germline): WSHSY, SAAADI. V gave up 6 bases and J gave up 4 bases, with 12 bases separating them. CDR3 sequence (DNA): TGCGCCAGCAGGGACGGTTCCGGTAATGAAAAACTGTTTTTT. It codes for CASRDGSGNEKLFF.

The CDR3 here is CASSWTGIEYEQYF. CDR3 sequence (DNA): TGTGCCAGCAGCTGGACAGGGATTGAATACGAGCAGTACTTC. The chain uses TRBV7-9 and TRBJ2-7; 8 nucleotides agree with TRBD1. Germline CDR1 and CDR2: SEHNR and FQNEAQ (reference sequence). The CDR3 covers 14 residues. The ends lost 4 bases at V and 4 bases at J; junction bases unmatched: 6. Looking up the rest from reference TRBV7-9 and TRBJ2-7 gives the full variable domain: DTGVSQNPRHKITKRGQNVTFRCDPISEHNRLYWYRQTLGQGPEFLTYFQNEAQLEKSRLLSDRFSAERPKGSFSTLEIQRTEQGDSAMYLCASSWTGIEYEQYFGPGTRLTVT.

The chain carries TRBV14 and TRBJ2-2; tentative D call: TRBD2 (6 bases). CDR3 size: 14 residues. The germline V gene encodes CDR1 SGHDN and CDR2 FVKESK. Trimming shortened V by 6 bases and J by 3 bases, and 11 bases separated the two germline ends. The DNA of the CDR3 is TGTGCCAGCAGGAAGCGGGTGGACACCGGGGAGCTGTTTTTT. Its translation: CASRKRVDTGELFF.

The chain is built from TRBV11-2 and TRBJ2-6; D unresolved. There are 14 residues in the CDR3. V was pared by 5 bases and J by 0 bases, with 5 bases between. Per the germline V gene, CDR1 is SGHAT and CDR2 is FQNNGV. CDR3 DNA sequence: TGTGCCAGCAGCCCGGTCTCTGGGGCCAACGTCCTGACTTTC. Protein sequence: CASSPVSGANVLTF.

This clone was counted between two and nine times. The chain carries TRBV7-9 and TRBJ1-2; D might be TRBD1 (5 bases). The germline V gene encodes CDR1 SEHNR and CDR2 FQNEAQ (reference sequence). The CDR3 loop spans 14 amino acids. V lost 7 bases, J lost 7 bases, and 19 bases lay in between. The CDR3 loop reads CASTPGQAPPGYTF. The CDR3, as DNA: TGTGCCAGCACCCCGGGGCAGGCCCCACCTGGCTACACCTTC. The variable domain in full, completed from reference TRBV7-9 and TRBJ1-2, reads DTGVSQNPRHKITKRGQNVTFRCDPISEHNRLYWYRQTLGQGPEFLTYFQNEAQLEKSRLLSDRFSAERPKGSFSTLEIQRTEQGDSAMYLCASTPGQAPPGYTFGSGTRLTVV.

This clone is deemed medium-sized. The DNA for the CDR3 is TGTGCCAGCAGTGAAGAGATAGCGGGGGTCAATGAGCAGTTCTTC. Amino acids: CASSEEIAGVNEQFF. This rearrangement joins TRBV6-1 to TRBJ2-1, with TRBD2 matching 9 bases. This CDR3 comprises 15 residues. Germline CDR1 reads MNHNS; CDR2 reads SASEGT. J lost 6 bases, V lost 1 base, and 4 bases had no gene match.

The chain has TRBV2 and TRBJ1-4, with D unresolved. Looked up from germline, CDR1 is SNHLY and CDR2 is FYNNEI. The CDR3 sequence is 11 residues long. V dropped 8 bases and J dropped 12 bases, with 13 bases sitting between them. The CDR3 DNA follows: TGTGCCAGCGTCGTCGGGTCGGAACTGTTTTTT. It translates to CASVVGSELFF.

The gene calls are TRBV27 and TRBJ2-7; D is unclear. Trimming removed 0 bases from V and 4 bases from J, with 10 bases in between. Germline V gene data show CDR1 as MNHEY and CDR2 as SMNVEV (reference sequence). This CDR3 comprises 14 residues. CDR3 sequence: CASSLSADGYEQYF. In nucleotides, the CDR3 is TGTGCCAGCAGTTTATCCGCCGACGGTTACGAGCAGTACTTC.

The chain has TRBV27 and TRBJ2-1; no clear D. V lost 6 bases and J 2 bases, leaving 8 bases between the germline ends. This CDR3 has 13 amino acids. Germline V gene lookup returns CDR1 MNHEY and CDR2 SMNVEV (reference sequence). CDR3 protein: CASRPDTYNEQFF. In nucleotides, the CDR3 is TGTGCCAGCAGGCCCGACACCTACAATGAGCAGTTCTTC.

The genes are TRBV19 and TRBJ2-7; 10 bases are a match to TRBD1. The CDR3 contains 16 residues. J gave up 4 bases and V 1 base, and 7 bases lay outside the gene matches. Germline CDR1 reads LNHDA; CDR2 reads SQIVND (reference sequence). The CDR3 sequence: CASSIGDRGPFYEQYF. Written as DNA, the CDR3 is TGTGCCAGTAGTATAGGGGACAGGGGTCCCTTTTACGAGCAGTACTTC.

CDR3 nucleotide sequence: TGTGCCAGCAGTGAAGTGGGACAGGGTAATACAGATACGCAGTATTTT. Translated, it gives CASSEVGQGNTDTQYF. The J gene is TRBJ2-3, the V gene TRBV2; 9 bases align to TRBD1. This CDR3 has 16 residues. Germline CDR1 is SNHLY and CDR2 is FYNNEI. The V segment lost 1 base and the J segment 3 bases; nucleotides outside the gene matches: 5.

The chain uses TRBV13 and TRBJ1-5; possibly TRBD1 for D (5 bases). V lost 0 bases and J 7 bases, leaving 10 bases between the germline ends. Germline lookup yields CDR1 PRHDT and CDR2 FYEKMQ (reference sequence). The CDR3 is 14 amino acids. The CDR3 reads CASSLGQGIQPQHF. The CDR3 DNA reads as TGTGCCAGCAGCTTAGGCCAGGGAATACAGCCCCAGCATTTT. Drawing the rest from reference TRBV13 and TRBJ1-5, the complete variable domain is AAGVIQSPRHLIKEKRETATLKCYPIPRHDTVYWYQQGPGQDPQFLISFYEKMQSDKGSIPDRFSAQQFSDYHSELNMSSLELGDSALYFCASSLGQGIQPQHFGDGTRLSIL.